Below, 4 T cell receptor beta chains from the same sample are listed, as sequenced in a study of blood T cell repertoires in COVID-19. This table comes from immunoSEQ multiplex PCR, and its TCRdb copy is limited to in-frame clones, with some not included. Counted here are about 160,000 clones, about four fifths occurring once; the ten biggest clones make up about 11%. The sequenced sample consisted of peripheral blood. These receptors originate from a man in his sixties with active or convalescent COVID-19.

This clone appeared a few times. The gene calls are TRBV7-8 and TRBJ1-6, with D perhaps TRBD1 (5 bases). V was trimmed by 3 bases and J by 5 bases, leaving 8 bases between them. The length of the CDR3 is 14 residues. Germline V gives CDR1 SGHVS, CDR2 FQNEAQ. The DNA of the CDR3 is TGTGCCAGCAGCTTCCAAGGGGATAATTCACCCCTCCACTTT. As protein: CASSFQGDNSPLHF.

CDR3 region: CASSLTGGSFGELFF. The CDR3 DNA is TGCGCCAGCAGCTTGACAGGGGGGTCTTTCGGGGAGCTGTTTTTT. V is TRBV5-1 and J is TRBJ2-2; 8 nucleotides line up with TRBD1. V lost 1 base and J lost 7; bases outside the gene matches: 6. The CDR3 spans 15 residues. Germline CDR1 is SGHRS and CDR2 is YFSETQ.

The CDR3 DNA follows: TGTGCCAGTAGTATTTTACAGGGAGAAGGTCAGCCCCAGCATTTT. Translation: CASSILQGEGQPQHF. The V gene is TRBV19, the J gene TRBJ1-5; D may be TRBD1 (6 bases). The CDR3 has 15 amino acids. Germline CDR1 reads LNHDA; CDR2 reads SQIVND (reference sequence). V was shortened by 3 bases and J by 6 bases, with 15 bases between the two germline ends. Supplemented by reference TRBV19 and TRBJ1-5, the full variable domain reads DGGITQSPKYLFRKEGQNVTLSCEQNLNHDAMYWYRQDPGQGLRLIYYSQIVNDFQKGDIAEGYSVSREKKESFPLTVTSAQKNPTAFYLCASSILQGEGQPQHFGDGTRLSIL.

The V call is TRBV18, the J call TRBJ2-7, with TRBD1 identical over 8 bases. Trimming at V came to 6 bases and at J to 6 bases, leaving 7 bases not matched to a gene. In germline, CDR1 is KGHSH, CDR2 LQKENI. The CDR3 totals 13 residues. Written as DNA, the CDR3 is TGTGCCAGCTCGACGGTAACAGGGGGCGAGCAGTACTTC. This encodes CASSTVTGGEQYF.